One and the same sample provided the 10 T cell receptor beta chains below, sequenced in a study of T cell responses to AZD1222 COVID-19 vaccine. Measured with immunoSEQ multiplex PCR; TCRdb has only the in-frame clones, and not every one. This sample has roughly 250,000 clones, with approximately 95% found just once. The starting material was peripheral blood, obtained on day 0 of AZD1222 vaccination. These TCRs come from an adult in good health.

This clone was seen a single time. In the same sample, other DNA sequences code for this CDR3. This chain links TRBV28 with TRBJ1-5; D is unclear. V dropped 6 bases and J dropped 2 bases, with 5 bases sitting between them. CDR3 size: 12 residues. CDR1 is MDHEN and CDR2 is SYDVKM in the germline V gene. CDR3 amino acids: CASRGGNQPQHF. The CDR3 coding sequence is TGTGCCAGCAGGGGTGGCAATCAGCCCCAGCATTTT.

In DNA form, the CDR3 reads TGTGCCAGCTCACCACCGGCTAGCGGGGTTGGAGATACGCAGTATTTT. Its translation: CASSPPASGVGDTQYF. The V gene is TRBV18, the J gene TRBJ2-3; 9 bases match TRBD2. The V segment lost 0 bases and the J segment 5 bases; nucleotides outside the gene matches: 6. The CDR3 sequence is 16 residues long. Germline CDR1 is KGHSH and CDR2 is LQKENI.

In its sample, this clone was seen a few times. The chain links TRBV6-5 to TRBJ2-7; D might be TRBD2 (6 bases). The CDR3 contains 14 residues. Deletions cut 2 bases from V and 7 bases from J, with 15 bases between. Germline CDR1 reads MNHEY; CDR2 reads SVGAGI. CDR3 nucleotide sequence: TGTGCCAGCAGTTACGGGCGGGACTCAAGTGAGCAGTACTTC. Amino acid sequence: CASSYGRDSSEQYF.

This clone was counted a single time. The chain recombines TRBV5-6 with TRBJ2-7; D is unresolved. V gave up 0 bases and J gave up 6 bases, with 4 bases separating them. Germline lookup yields CDR1 SGHDT and CDR2 YYEEEE. The CDR3 sequence is 11 residues long. The chain's CDR3 is CASSLGGEQYF. The CDR3 coding sequence is TGTGCCAGCAGCTTGGGGGGCGAGCAGTACTTC.

The V gene is TRBV28, the J gene TRBJ1-1; D is ambiguous. There are 15 residues in the CDR3. Trimming took off 8 bases at V and 2 bases at J, with 18 bases between the two ends. The germline gives CDR1 MDHEN, CDR2 SYDVKM. The CDR3 DNA is TGTGCCAGCGGGCGGGCAGATTATGTTAACACTGAAGCTTTCTTT. It encodes CASGRADYVNTEAFF. The full variable domain, its missing parts supplied by reference TRBV28 and TRBJ1-1, is DVKVTQSSRYLVKRTGEKVFLECVQDMDHENMFWYRQDPGLGLRLIYFSYDVKMKEKGDIPEGYSVSREKKERFSLILESASTNQTSMYLCASGRADYVNTEAFFGQGTRLTVV.

The chain combines TRBV7-2 with TRBJ1-3; D is ambiguous. From germline, CDR1 is SGHTA and CDR2 FQGNSA. The CDR3 consists of 16 residues. Deletions cut 1 base from V and 0 bases from J, with 10 bases between. DNA of the CDR3: TGTGCCAGCAGCTTAGAATACAAGAGCTCTGGAAACACCATATATTTT. Protein sequence: CASSLEYKSSGNTIYF.

This clone was picked up a small number of times. V is TRBV5-1 and J is TRBJ2-7, with D unresolved. The germline V gene has CDR1 SGHRS and CDR2 YFSETQ. The CDR3 is 15 residues long. Trimming removed 0 bases from V and 5 bases from J, with 15 bases in between. The CDR3: CASSLVGHDTDEQYF. DNA of the CDR3: TGCGCCAGCAGCTTGGTCGGCCACGACACCGACGAGCAGTACTTC.

The chain couples TRBV28 to TRBJ2-5, with D possibly called TRBD1 or TRBD2 (5 bases each). The CDR3 loop spans 12 amino acids. Trimming pared 8 bases from V and 2 bases from J, leaving 9 bases between. Germline V gives CDR1 MDHEN, CDR2 SYDVKM. The CDR3 reads CASGTGQETQYF. For the CDR3, the DNA is TGTGCCAGCGGGACGGGGCAAGAGACCCAGTACTTC.

The chain combines TRBV3-1 (or the pseudogene TRBV3-2) with TRBJ1-1; 7 bases map to TRBD1. The CDR3 runs to 14 residues. Germline-derived CDR1 and CDR2 are LGHDT and YNNKEL (reference sequence). J lost 3 bases, V lost 7 bases, and 8 bases had no gene match. The DNA for the CDR3 is TGTGCCAGCATCATGGCCGGGACAGACACTGAAGCTTTCTTT. Its translation is CASIMAGTDTEAFF.

This chain joins TRBV10-3 and TRBJ1-1; D perhaps matches TRBD1 (5 bases). The CDR3 has 13 residues. V lost 6 bases to trimming and J lost 0 bases, with 8 bases between them. The V gene's germline CDR1 is ENHRY and CDR2 SYGVKD. CDR3 nucleotide sequence: TGTGCCATCAGCGACAGAATGAACACTGAAGCTTTCTTT. Its protein product is CAISDRMNTEAFF.